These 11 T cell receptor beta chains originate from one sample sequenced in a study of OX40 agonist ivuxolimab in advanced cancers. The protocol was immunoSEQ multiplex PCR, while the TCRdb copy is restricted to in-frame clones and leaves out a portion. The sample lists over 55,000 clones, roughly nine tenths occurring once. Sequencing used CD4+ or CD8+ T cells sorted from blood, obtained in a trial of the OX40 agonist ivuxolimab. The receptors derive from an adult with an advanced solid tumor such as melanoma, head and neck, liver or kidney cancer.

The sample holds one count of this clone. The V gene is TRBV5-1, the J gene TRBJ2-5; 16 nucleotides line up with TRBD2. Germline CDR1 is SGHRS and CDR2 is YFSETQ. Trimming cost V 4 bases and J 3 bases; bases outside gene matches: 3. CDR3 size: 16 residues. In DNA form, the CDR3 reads TGCGCCAGCAGCCAGGGACTAGCGGGAGGGAAAGAGACCCAGTACTTC. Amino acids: CASSQGLAGGKETQYF.

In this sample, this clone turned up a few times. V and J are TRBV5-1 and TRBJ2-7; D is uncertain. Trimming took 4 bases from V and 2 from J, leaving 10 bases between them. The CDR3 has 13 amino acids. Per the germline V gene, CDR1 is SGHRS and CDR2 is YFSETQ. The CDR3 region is CASSQDGTYEQYF. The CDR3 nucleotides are TGCGCCAGCAGCCAGGACGGAACCTACGAGCAGTACTTC.

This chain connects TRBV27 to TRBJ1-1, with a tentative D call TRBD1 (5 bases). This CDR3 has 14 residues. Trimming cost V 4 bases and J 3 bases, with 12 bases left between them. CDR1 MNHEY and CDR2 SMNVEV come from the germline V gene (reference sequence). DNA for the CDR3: TGTGCCAGCAGTTATGGGGCCGCTCACACTGAAGCTTTCTTT. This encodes CASSYGAAHTEAFF.

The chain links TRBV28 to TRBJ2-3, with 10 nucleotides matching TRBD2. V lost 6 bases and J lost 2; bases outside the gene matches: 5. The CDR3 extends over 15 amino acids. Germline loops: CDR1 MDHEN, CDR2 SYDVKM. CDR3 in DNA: TGTGCCAGCAGCTATAGCGGGGGGAACACAGATACGCAGTATTTT. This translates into CASSYSGGNTDTQYF.

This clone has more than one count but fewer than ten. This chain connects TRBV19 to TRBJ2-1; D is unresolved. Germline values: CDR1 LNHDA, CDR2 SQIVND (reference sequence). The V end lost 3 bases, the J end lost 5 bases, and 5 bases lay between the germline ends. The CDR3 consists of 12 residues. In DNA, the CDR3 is TGTGCCAGTAGTATGCTGGACAATGAGCAGTTCTTC. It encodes CASSMLDNEQFF.

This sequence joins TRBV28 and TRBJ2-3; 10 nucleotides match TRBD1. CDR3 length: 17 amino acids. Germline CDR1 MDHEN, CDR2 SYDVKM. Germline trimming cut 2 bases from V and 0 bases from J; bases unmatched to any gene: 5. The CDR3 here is CASSLGDRGPSTDTQYF. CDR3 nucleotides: TGTGCCAGCAGTTTAGGAGACAGGGGGCCTAGCACAGATACGCAGTATTTT.

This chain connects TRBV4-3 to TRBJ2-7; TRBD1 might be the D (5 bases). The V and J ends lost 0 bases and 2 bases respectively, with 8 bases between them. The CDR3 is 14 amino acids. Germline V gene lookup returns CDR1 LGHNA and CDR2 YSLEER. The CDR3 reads CASSQDREAYEQYF. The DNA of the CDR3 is TGCGCCAGCAGCCAAGACAGGGAAGCCTACGAGCAGTACTTC.

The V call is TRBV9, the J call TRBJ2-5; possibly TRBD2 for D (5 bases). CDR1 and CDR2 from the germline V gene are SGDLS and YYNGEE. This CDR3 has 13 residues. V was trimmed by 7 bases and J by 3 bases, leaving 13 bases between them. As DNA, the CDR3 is TGTGCCAGCTCTTCGGGGAAGGAAGAGACCCAGTACTTC. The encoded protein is CASSSGKEETQYF.

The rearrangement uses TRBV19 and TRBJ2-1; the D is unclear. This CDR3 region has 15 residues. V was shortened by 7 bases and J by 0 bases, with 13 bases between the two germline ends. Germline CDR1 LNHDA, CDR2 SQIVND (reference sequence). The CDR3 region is CASKAALSSYNEQFF. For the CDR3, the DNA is TGTGCCAGTAAGGCGGCTTTGAGCTCCTACAATGAGCAGTTCTTC.

Written as DNA, the CDR3 is TGTGCCAGCAGTTTCGTGGGGACAGGGGGGGGAGAGCAGTACTTC. It codes for CASSFVGTGGGEQYF. The chain is built from TRBV27 and TRBJ2-7; 11 bases map to TRBD1. CDR1 is MNHEY, CDR2 SMNVEV, per germline (reference sequence). The junction had 8 bases not matched to a gene; V was cut back by 3 bases and J by 7 bases. CDR3 length equals 15 residues.

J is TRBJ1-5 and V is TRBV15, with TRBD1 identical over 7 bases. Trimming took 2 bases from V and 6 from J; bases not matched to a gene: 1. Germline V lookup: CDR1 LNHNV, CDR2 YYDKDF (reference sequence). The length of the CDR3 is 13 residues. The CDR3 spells CATSRPGGQPQHF. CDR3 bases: TGTGCCACCAGCAGACCAGGGGGTCAGCCCCAGCATTTT. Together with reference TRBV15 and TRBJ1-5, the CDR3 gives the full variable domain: DAMVIQNPRYQVTQFGKPVTLSCSQTLNHNVMYWYQQKSSQAPKLLFHYYDKDFNNEADTPDNFQSRRPNTSFCFLDIRSPGLGDTAMYLCATSRPGGQPQHFGDGTRLSIL.